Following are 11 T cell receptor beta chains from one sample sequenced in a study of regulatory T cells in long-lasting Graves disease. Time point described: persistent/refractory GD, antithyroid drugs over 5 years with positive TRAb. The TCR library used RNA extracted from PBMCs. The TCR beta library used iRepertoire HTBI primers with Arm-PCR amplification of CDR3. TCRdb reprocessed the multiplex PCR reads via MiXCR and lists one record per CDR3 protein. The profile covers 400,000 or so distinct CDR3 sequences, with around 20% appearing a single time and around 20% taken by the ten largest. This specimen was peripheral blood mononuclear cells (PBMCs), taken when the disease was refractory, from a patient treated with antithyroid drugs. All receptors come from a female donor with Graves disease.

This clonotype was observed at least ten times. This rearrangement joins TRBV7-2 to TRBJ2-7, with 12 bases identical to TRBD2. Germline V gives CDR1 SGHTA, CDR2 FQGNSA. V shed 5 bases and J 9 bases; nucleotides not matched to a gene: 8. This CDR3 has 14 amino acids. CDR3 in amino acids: CASSPRLAGEAQYF. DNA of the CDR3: TGTGCCAGCAGCCCCAGACTAGCGGGAGAGGCGCAGTACTTC.

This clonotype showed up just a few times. The CDR3: CATGQGAGGYTF. The CDR3 bases are TGTGCCACCGGACAAGGTGCCGGCGGCTACACCTTC. The chain is built from TRBV15 and TRBJ1-2, with D possibly matching TRBD1 (5 bases). This CDR3 has 12 residues. CDR1 is LNHNV and CDR2 is YYDKDF in the germline V gene (reference sequence). Trimming left V 8 bases short and J 8 bases short, with 15 bases between.

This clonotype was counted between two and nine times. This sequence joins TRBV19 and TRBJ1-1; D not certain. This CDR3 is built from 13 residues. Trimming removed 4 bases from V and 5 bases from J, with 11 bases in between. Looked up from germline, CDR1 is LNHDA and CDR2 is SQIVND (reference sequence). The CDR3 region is CASSTSLLTEAFF. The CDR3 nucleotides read TGTGCCAGTAGTACGTCCCTTCTAACTGAAGCTTTCTTT.

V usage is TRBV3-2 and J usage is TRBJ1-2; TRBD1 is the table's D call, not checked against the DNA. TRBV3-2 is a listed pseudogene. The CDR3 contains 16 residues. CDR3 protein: CASSQEGLRDGGGYTF. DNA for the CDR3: TGTGCCAGCAGCCAAGAAGGTCTCAGGGACGGGGGTGGCTACACCTTC.

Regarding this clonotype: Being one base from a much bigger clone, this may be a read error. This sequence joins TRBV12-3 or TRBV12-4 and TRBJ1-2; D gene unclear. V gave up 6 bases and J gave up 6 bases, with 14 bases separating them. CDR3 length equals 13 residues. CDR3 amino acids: CASSRTLGHGYTF. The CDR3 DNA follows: TGTGCCAGCAGCCGGACCCTCGGCCATGGCTACACCTTC.

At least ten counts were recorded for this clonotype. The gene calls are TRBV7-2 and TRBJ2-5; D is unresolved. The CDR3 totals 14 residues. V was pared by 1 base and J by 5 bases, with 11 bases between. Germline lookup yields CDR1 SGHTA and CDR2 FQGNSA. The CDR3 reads CASSLGHVKETQYF. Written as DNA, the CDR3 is TGTGCCAGCAGCTTAGGACACGTCAAGGAGACCCAGTACTTC.

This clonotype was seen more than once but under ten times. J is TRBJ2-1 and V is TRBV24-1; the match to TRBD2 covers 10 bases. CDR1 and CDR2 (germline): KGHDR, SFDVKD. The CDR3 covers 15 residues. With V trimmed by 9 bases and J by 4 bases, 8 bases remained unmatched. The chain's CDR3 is CATGSGRPLYNEQFF. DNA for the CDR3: TGTGCCACCGGTAGCGGGAGGCCCCTTTACAATGAGCAGTTCTTC.

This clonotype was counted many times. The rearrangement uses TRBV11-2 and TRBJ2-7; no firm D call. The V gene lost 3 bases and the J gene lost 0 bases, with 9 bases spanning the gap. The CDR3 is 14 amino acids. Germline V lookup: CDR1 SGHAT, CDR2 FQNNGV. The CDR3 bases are TGTGCCAGCAGCTTGCACGAAGGCTCCTACGAGCAGTACTTC. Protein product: CASSLHEGSYEQYF.

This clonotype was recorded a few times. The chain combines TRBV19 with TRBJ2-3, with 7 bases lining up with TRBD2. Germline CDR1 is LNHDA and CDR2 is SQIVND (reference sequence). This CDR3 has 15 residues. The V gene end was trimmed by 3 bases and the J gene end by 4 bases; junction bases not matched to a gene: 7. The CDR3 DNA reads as TGTGCCAGTAGTATTGGTGCGGGAGTGTCAGATACGCAGTATTTT. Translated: CASSIGAGVSDTQYF.

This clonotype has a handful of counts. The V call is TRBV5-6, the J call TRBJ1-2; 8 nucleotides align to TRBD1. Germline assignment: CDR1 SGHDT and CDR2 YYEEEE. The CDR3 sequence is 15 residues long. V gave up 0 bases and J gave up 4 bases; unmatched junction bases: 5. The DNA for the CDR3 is TGTGCCAGCAGCTTGGGGGAGACAGGGGCCTATGGCTACACCTTC. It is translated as CASSLGETGAYGYTF.

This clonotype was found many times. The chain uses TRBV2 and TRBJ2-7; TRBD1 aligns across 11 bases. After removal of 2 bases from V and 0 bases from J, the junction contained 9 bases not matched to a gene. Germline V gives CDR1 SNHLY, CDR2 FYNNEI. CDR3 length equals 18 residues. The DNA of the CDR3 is TGTGCCAGCAGTGAAACTAGGACAGGGGGCCTGAGCTCCTACGAGCAGTACTTC. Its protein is CASSETRTGGLSSYEQYF. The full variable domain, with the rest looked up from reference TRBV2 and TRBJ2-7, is EPEVTQTPSHQVTQMGQEVILRCVPISNHLYFYWYRQILGQKVEFLVSFYNNEISEKSEIFDDQFSVERPDGSNFTLKIRSTKLEDSAMYFCASSETRTGGLSSYEQYFGPGTRLTVT.